This T cell receptor (beta chain) was observed in a study of high-grade serous ovarian cancer treatment subgroups. Looking at the study overall: Samples averaged around 14,000 reads and about 7,100 unique TCR beta rearrangements.

Findings of the study overall: TCR relatedness rose with neoantigen level and trended with mutation load. Tumors within one patient showed repertoire similarity of 0.11 to 0.79.

Tumor samples were obtained before definitive surgery or chemotherapy. Sequencing used immunoSEQ multiplex PCR; TCRdb keeps in-frame clones, though not all of them. Of a few thousand clones in the sample, roughly four fifths were seen once. Trimming shortened V by 6 bases and J by 0 bases, and 13 bases separated the two germline ends. The CDR3 spans 15 residues. Germline CDR1 SEHNR, CDR2 FQNEAQ (reference sequence). Remarks on this clone: What it recognizes is unknown.

The chain links TRBV7-9 to TRBJ2-3; D possibly matches TRBD1 or TRBD2 (5 bases each). This receptor was identified in a human donor with high-grade serous ovarian cancer. Material: tumor tissue. CDR3 nucleotide sequence: TGTGCCAGCAGTTCCGGGACGGTGAGCACAGATACGCAGTATTTT. It specifies CASSSGTVSTDTQYF. The variable domain in full, completed from reference TRBV7-9 and TRBJ2-3, reads DTGVSQNPRHKITKRGQNVTFRCDPISEHNRLYWYRQTLGQGPEFLTYFQNEAQLEKSRLLSDRFSAERPKGSFSTLEIQRTEQGDSAMYLCASSSGTVSTDTQYFGPGTRLTVL.